The 23 T cell receptor beta chains listed next were all sequenced from one sample in a study of T cells in Graves' hyperthyroidism and ophthalmopathy. Researchers took RNA transcripts and amplified the TCR beta CDR3 regions from them. Researchers ran a first-round RT-PCR on the TCR CDR3 using the HTBI primer set. TCRdb re-derived calls from the multiplex PCR reads in MiXCR, one entry per CDR3 protein. This sample has some 270,000 distinct CDR3 sequences; 10% to 15% occur once, and the top ten carry about 8%. Sequencing input: blood. The receptors were gathered from a woman aged 25 to 45 with Graves' hyperthyroidism that later progressed to Graves' ophthalmopathy.

This clonotype was seen many times. The chain recombines TRBV7-8 with TRBJ2-5; the D is unclear. Per the germline V gene, CDR1 is SGHVS and CDR2 is FQNEAQ. The CDR3 covers 17 residues. V dropped 1 base and J dropped 4 bases, with 19 bases sitting between them. The CDR3 loop reads CASSLDGRLTRLETQYF. CDR3 DNA sequence: TGTGCCAGCAGCTTAGACGGGCGGCTAACCCGGTTAGAGACCCAGTACTTC.

The sample holds many counts of this clonotype. J is TRBJ1-1 and V is TRBV9; D perhaps matches TRBD1 (6 bases). This CDR3 is built from 15 residues. Trimming took 0 bases from V and 2 from J, leaving 11 bases between them. In germline, CDR1 is SGDLS, CDR2 YYNGEE. The CDR3 reads CASSVAGGTNTEAFF. In nucleotides, the CDR3 is TGTGCCAGCAGCGTAGCCGGGGGGACAAACACTGAAGCTTTCTTT.

This clonotype appeared many times. The V and J genes are TRBV20-1 and TRBJ1-2, with D uncertain. V was clipped by 7 bases and J by 10 bases, with 19 bases between them. The CDR3 length is 12 residues. Per germline, CDR1 DFQATT and CDR2 SNEGSKA (reference sequence). CDR3 in DNA: TGCAGTGTGGAAAAAATGGCCCTTGACTACACCTTC. Protein product: CSVEKMALDYTF.

This clonotype was seen more than once but under ten times. The rearrangement joins TRBV11-3 to TRBJ2-1; possibly TRBD2 for D (6 bases). The CDR3 totals 15 residues. Trimming stripped 2 bases from V and 0 bases from J, with 8 bases between. CDR1 is SGHNT, CDR2 YENEEA, per germline. In DNA, the CDR3 is TGTGCCAGCAGCTTATGGGGGGACTCCTACAATGAGCAGTTCTTC. Translating gives CASSLWGDSYNEQFF.

The chain uses TRBV20-1 and TRBJ2-7; maybe TRBD2 (7 bases). Germline V lookup: CDR1 DFQATT, CDR2 SNEGSKA (reference sequence). There are 13 residues in the CDR3. Trimming left V 6 bases short and J 2 bases short, with 14 bases between. CDR3 sequence (DNA): TGCAGTGCGGAGGGAGGGGGGGCCTACGAGCAGTACTTC. Translated, it gives CSAEGGGAYEQYF.

The chain joins TRBV4-1 to TRBJ2-5; D may correspond to TRBD1 or TRBD2 (5 bases each). This CDR3 region has 14 residues. V lost 0 bases to trimming and J lost 11 bases, with 16 bases between them. In germline, CDR1 is MGHRA, CDR2 YSYEKL. CDR3 residues: CASSQEGRERGQYF. The CDR3 DNA reads as TGCGCCAGCAGCCAAGAGGGCAGGGAGAGGGGTCAGTACTTC.

At least ten counts were recorded for this clonotype. CDR3 residues: CASSLSPAPQETQYF. CDR3 coding DNA: TGTGCCAGCAGCTTAAGCCCAGCCCCACAAGAGACCCAGTACTTC. V and J are TRBV7-3 and TRBJ2-5; no clear D gene. The V end was cut by 1 base, the J end by 2 bases, with 11 bases between. Germline V CDR1 and CDR2: SGHTA, FQGTGA. The CDR3 runs to 15 residues.

V and J are TRBV20-1 and TRBJ1-1; 9 positions agree with TRBD1. Trimming removed 1 base from V and 4 bases from J; junction bases left unmatched: 1. Germline V lookup: CDR1 DFQATT, CDR2 SNEGSKA (reference sequence). The CDR3 consists of 13 residues. The CDR3 sequence: CSARGTGATEAFF. DNA of the CDR3: TGCAGTGCTAGAGGGACAGGGGCCACTGAAGCTTTCTTT.

Many counts were recorded for this clonotype. V and J are TRBV7-2 and TRBJ2-3; 7 nucleotides align to TRBD2. Trimming at V came to 8 bases and at J to 1 base, leaving 9 bases not matched to a gene. Germline CDR1 SGHTA, CDR2 FQGNSA. This CDR3 has 15 residues. CDR3 sequence reads: CASDGRDYRTDTQYF. The DNA of the CDR3 is TGTGCCAGCGATGGACGGGACTACCGCACAGATACGCAGTATTTT.

About this clonotype itself: A read error may explain this, as a much larger clone is one base away. The rearrangement links TRBV10-3 to TRBJ2-7; D gene unclear. The CDR3 spans 12 residues. Germline-derived CDR1 and CDR2 are ENHRY and SYGVKD. CDR3 in amino acids: CATSEPSYEQYF. The CDR3 nucleotides are TGTGCCACCAGTGAGCCCTCCTACGAGCAGTACTTC.

This clonotype was counted between two and nine times. The chain has TRBV9 and TRBJ2-1; 7 bases align to TRBD2. The V gene end was trimmed by 4 bases and the J gene end by 3 bases; junction bases not matched to a gene: 10. The CDR3 is 16 residues long. Germline loops: CDR1 SGDLS, CDR2 YYNGEE. CDR3 protein: CASSSSGGLGYNEQFF. The CDR3 DNA is TGTGCCAGCAGCTCCTCGGGGGGATTGGGCTACAATGAGCAGTTCTTC.

This clonotype was seen ten or more times. The CDR3, as DNA: TGTGCCAGCAGTCGACTAGCGGGAGTTGGGGAGACCCAGTACTTC. Translated, it gives CASSRLAGVGETQYF. The J gene is TRBJ2-5, the V gene TRBV6-1, with 12 bases that match TRBD2. J gave up 5 bases and V 5 bases, and 6 bases lay outside the gene matches. This CDR3 contains 15 residues. Germline-derived CDR1 and CDR2 are MNHNS and SASEGT.

J is TRBJ2-3 and V is TRBV6-1; 7 bases are shared with TRBD1. J was trimmed by 1 base and V by 8 bases; bases with no gene match: 9. Germline values: CDR1 MNHNS, CDR2 SASEGT. The CDR3 covers 15 residues. The CDR3 is CASAPGGFRTDTQYF. In DNA, the CDR3 is TGTGCCAGCGCACCAGGGGGATTTCGCACAGATACGCAGTATTTT.

About this clonotype: With a much larger clone just one base away, this may be a read error. The CDR3 DNA is TGTGCCAGCAGTTACGCTACAGTGCCTCGGCCGGGGGAGCAGTACTTC. It specifies CASSYATVPRPGEQYF. The V and J genes are TRBV6-2 or TRBV6-3 and TRBJ2-7; the D gene is possibly TRBD2 (5 bases). From germline, CDR1 is MNHEY and CDR2 SVGEGT. Deletions cut 2 bases from V and 7 bases from J, with 21 bases between. The CDR3 spans 16 residues.

This clonotype showed up many times. V and J are TRBV7-9 and TRBJ2-7, with unresolved D. CDR3 length: 14 residues. The V end was cut by 1 base, the J end by 0 bases, with 7 bases between. Germline assignment: CDR1 SEHNR and CDR2 FQNEAQ (reference sequence). CDR3 nucleotide sequence: TGTGCCAGCAGCTTAGAGATGCCCTCCTACGAGCAGTACTTC. This encodes CASSLEMPSYEQYF.

This clonotype appeared many times. The chain employs TRBV29-1 and TRBJ1-2; no definite D call. The CDR3 sequence is 13 residues long. V shed 1 base and J shed 7 bases, with 13 bases lying between them. The germline CDR1 and CDR2 sequences are SQVTM and ANQGSEA. The CDR3 loop is CSVEAILSGGYTF. CDR3 coding DNA: TGCAGCGTTGAAGCAATTTTATCTGGTGGCTACACCTTC.

The V call is TRBV10-3, the J call TRBJ2-7; TRBD2 agrees at 7 bases. The CDR3 has 15 residues. Looked up from germline, CDR1 is ENHRY and CDR2 is SYGVKD. The junction had 9 bases not matched to a gene; V was cut back by 0 bases and J by 7 bases. The CDR3 protein is CAISESGLSGGEQYF. CDR3 nucleotides: TGTGCCATCAGTGAGTCCGGGCTATCCGGGGGGGAGCAGTACTTC.

This clonotype was counted a single time. The chain recombines TRBV19 with TRBJ2-1; D is uncertain. The better agreement between TRBJ2-7 and the DNA end casts doubt on the J call. There are 15 residues in the CDR3. The germline V gene has CDR1 LNHDA and CDR2 SQIVND (reference sequence). The CDR3 is CASSIGPSSYNEQYF. Written as DNA, the CDR3 is TGTGCCAGTAGTATTGGACCCAGCTCCTACAATGAGCAGTACTTC.

This clonotype was detected many times. The CDR3 protein is CSAADFGLDEQFF. CDR3 DNA sequence: TGCAGTGCTGCCGACTTTGGGTTGGATGAGCAGTTCTTC. The chain combines TRBV20-1 with TRBJ2-1; D ambiguous. The CDR3 loop spans 13 amino acids. Deletions cut 5 bases from V and 8 bases from J, with 16 bases between. Germline-derived CDR1 and CDR2 are DFQATT and SNEGSKA (reference sequence).

This clonotype was recorded many times. The chain is built from TRBV12-3 or TRBV12-4 and TRBJ2-7; TRBD1 matches at 10 bases. Germline trimming cut 5 bases from V and 8 bases from J; bases unmatched to any gene: 9. The CDR3 runs 14 residues. CDR3 DNA: TGTGCCAGCAGTACGGGACAGGGGAGGCCCCAGCAGTACTTC. It encodes CASSTGQGRPQQYF.

The rearrangement joins TRBV12-5 to TRBJ2-5; 7 bases are a match to TRBD1. J lost 5 bases, V lost 5 bases, and 14 bases had no gene match. The CDR3 runs 16 residues. From germline, CDR1 is LGHNT and CDR2 FRNRAP. CDR3 in DNA: TGTGCTAGTGGTATCTCGACAGGGTCACTTGCGGAGACCCAGTACTTC. This encodes CASGISTGSLAETQYF. Supplemented by reference TRBV12-5 and TRBJ2-5, the full variable domain reads DARVTQTPRHKVTEMGQEVTMRCQPILGHNTVFWYRQTMMQGLELLAYFRNRAPLDDSGMPKDRFSAEMPDATLATLKIQPSEPRDSAVYFCASGISTGSLAETQYFGPGTRLLVL.

This clonotype showed up many times. The gene calls are TRBV28 and TRBJ2-7; TRBD2 agrees at 7 bases. The CDR3 is 13 amino acids. Germline CDR1 reads MDHEN; CDR2 reads SYDVKM. With V trimmed by 2 bases and J by 3 bases, 1 base remained unmatched. The CDR3 bases are TGTGCCAGCAGTTTAAGGGAGGGCTACGAGCAGTACTTC. This gives the protein CASSLREGYEQYF.

V usage is TRBV4-3 and J usage is TRBJ1-1, with D uncertain. V was pared by 3 bases and J by 4 bases, with 15 bases between. Germline CDR1 LGHNA, CDR2 YSLEER. The CDR3 is 15 amino acids. CDR3 DNA sequence: TGCGCCAGCAGCCAGATAATGTCGGGAACCACTGAAGCTTTCTTT. Translating gives CASSQIMSGTTEAFF.